What follows describes a single TCR beta chain. Its target is not known. The sample belongs to a study of shared clonotypes between healthy human individuals. Study details: CD4 naive and CD4 memory each took three plates per donor, while CD8 naive took two and CD8 memory one.

Evenly divided among several immunoSEQ plates was the genomic DNA of each subset. TCRdb's table, derived via immunoSEQ multiplex PCR, lists solely in-frame clones and lacks some. The repertoire holds 2.5 million or so clones, with around nine tenths as singletons. Overall study findings and caveats: What limited the represented genetic and exposure-history diversity was the small number of donors. Sequencing depth was expected to influence donor clonotype sharing.

CDR1 is SGHDN and CDR2 is FVKESK in the germline V gene. This CDR3 is 14 amino acids long. Trimming removed 5 bases from V and 9 bases from J, with 19 bases in between. Specimen: naive CD4+ T cells sorted from blood. Sample subset: CD45RA+ positively selected. The chain couples TRBV14 to TRBJ1-1, with TRBD1 as a possible D gene (5 bases). The sequence came from a man younger than 30 in good health. CDR3 bases: TGTGCCAGCAGCGCGGATGTTTGGGGGGTGAAAGCTTTCTTT. The encoded protein is CASSADVWGVKAFF.